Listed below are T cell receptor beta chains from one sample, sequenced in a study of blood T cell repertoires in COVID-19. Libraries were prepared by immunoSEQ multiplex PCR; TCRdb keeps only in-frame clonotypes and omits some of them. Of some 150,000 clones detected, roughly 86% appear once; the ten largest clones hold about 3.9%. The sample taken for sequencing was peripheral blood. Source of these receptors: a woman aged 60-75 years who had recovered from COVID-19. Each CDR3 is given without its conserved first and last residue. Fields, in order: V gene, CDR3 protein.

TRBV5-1 ASSESPDTEAF
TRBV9 ASSAQTGGSEAF
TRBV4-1 ASSQVFPSGGGSYEQY
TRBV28 ASSGRGLPRTDTQY
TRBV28 ASSLTSSGDQPQH
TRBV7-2 ASSFRGAGGAETQY
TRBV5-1 ASSPMGQGALGETQY
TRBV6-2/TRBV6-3 ASSLLSGGVADTQY
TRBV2 ASLSTETGNGYT
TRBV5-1 ASSLPTGMNTEAF
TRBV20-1 SASPTGFFRYGYT
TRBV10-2 ASSDSIRDGYT
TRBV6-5 ASRVGGGPGELF
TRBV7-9 ASSFSRTGSYNEQF
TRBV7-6 ASSLGAAEVETQY
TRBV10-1 ASGTGTEAF
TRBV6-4 ASSAVTGWGTEAF
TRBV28 ASSPAGTGGSEAF
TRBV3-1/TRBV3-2 ATSPGLTYNEQF
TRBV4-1 ASSQASVVDEQF
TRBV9 ASSVGGSTDTQY
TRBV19 ASSPGGVNYGYT
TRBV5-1 ASSYRTSREETQY
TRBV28 ASRQQGNTEAF
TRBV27 ASRIQGTTEAF
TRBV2 ASSEGSGGGAGNEQF
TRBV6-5 ASSLQGYGANVLT
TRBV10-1 ASSEFSPGQGPEKLF
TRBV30 AWSGGGEKLF
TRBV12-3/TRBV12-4 ASRLLSYNEQF
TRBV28 ASFPQGSPNQPQH
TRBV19 ASSRLGPEGTEAF
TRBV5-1 ASSFSGGGDIQY
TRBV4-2 ASSHKDRVAGELF
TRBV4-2 ASSQDVQGRLSYNSPLH
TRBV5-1 AITPRQPQH
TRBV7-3 ASSPGQGEAF
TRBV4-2 ASSQAGGGSSTEAF
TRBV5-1 ASSLELAGGGTQY
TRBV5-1 ASSSLAGGNEQF